A selection of T cell receptor beta chains follows, all from one sample in a study of vaccination and CD4 T cells after COVID-19. Their antigen targets remain unknown. TCRdb re-derived calls from the PCR reads in MiXCR, one entry per CDR3 protein. In the table there are several thousand distinct CDR3 sequences, roughly 31% of which are singletons. Sequencing input: CD4+ T cells from blood, cultured in vitro. The origin of the receptors is a human donor in good health. The CDR3 runs from the conserved cysteine through the conserved F or W. D genes are given only for firm matches. Clone size is not always given. Where it is, it says once, few, many or a class for expanded clones.

J | size | D | V | CDR3
TRBJ1-2 | . | . | TRBV30 | CARDSGYGYTF
TRBJ1-5 | medium-sized | . | TRBV28 | CASSFGGGVGQPQHF
TRBJ2-1 | few | . | TRBV20-1 | CSARVPRRGNEQFF
TRBJ2-3 | . | . | TRBV4-3 | CASSHSLGGSPTDTQYF
TRBJ1-1 | few | TRBD1 | TRBV12-3/TRBV12-4 | CASSLAQGPLNTEAFF
TRBJ2-1 | few | TRBD2 | TRBV20-1 | CSATGRTSSSYNEQFF
TRBJ1-6 | . | . | TRBV6-1 | CAVSGLPGNSPLHF
TRBJ2-3 | . | . | TRBV20-1 | CSAYGAPRDTQYF
TRBJ1-6 | . | . | TRBV7-3 | CASSSPNSPLHF
TRBJ2-7 | few | . | TRBV20-1 | CSARDAREAHYEQYF
TRBJ2-7 | . | . | TRBV6-2/TRBV6-3 | CASSPVRGLYEQYF
TRBJ2-4 | large | . | TRBV27 | CASSPPDRNIQYF
TRBJ1-5 | few | . | TRBV2 | CASSRGQPQHF
TRBJ2-7 | few | . | TRBV11-2 | CASTRGTGYEQYF
TRBJ1-1 | . | . | TRBV6-5 | CASSYGSFRDTEAFF
TRBJ2-1 | . | TRBD2 | TRBV20-1 | CSAVTLSGMWYNEQFF
TRBJ2-7 | . | TRBD2 | TRBV30 | CACRVAGAMGKQYF
TRBJ1-1 | . | . | TRBV7-2 | CASSHGAGMNTEAFF
TRBJ2-7 | . | . | TRBV19 | CASSKDPSSYEQYF
TRBJ1-2 | . | . | TRBV6-1 | CASSEAGYGYTF
TRBJ2-7 | . | . | TRBV5-1 | CASSLGALRYEQYF
TRBJ1-5 | . | TRBD1 | TRBV20-1 | CSAVLSTGERPQHF
TRBJ1-3 | few | TRBD1 | TRBV20-1 | CSARQGGNTIYF
TRBJ1-2 | medium-sized | . | TRBV6-2/TRBV6-3 | CASRGVRSGGYTF
TRBJ2-7 | . | . | TRBV6-5 | CASSYSISPSYEQYF
TRBJ2-5 | . | . | TRBV20-1 | CSARPRAETQYF